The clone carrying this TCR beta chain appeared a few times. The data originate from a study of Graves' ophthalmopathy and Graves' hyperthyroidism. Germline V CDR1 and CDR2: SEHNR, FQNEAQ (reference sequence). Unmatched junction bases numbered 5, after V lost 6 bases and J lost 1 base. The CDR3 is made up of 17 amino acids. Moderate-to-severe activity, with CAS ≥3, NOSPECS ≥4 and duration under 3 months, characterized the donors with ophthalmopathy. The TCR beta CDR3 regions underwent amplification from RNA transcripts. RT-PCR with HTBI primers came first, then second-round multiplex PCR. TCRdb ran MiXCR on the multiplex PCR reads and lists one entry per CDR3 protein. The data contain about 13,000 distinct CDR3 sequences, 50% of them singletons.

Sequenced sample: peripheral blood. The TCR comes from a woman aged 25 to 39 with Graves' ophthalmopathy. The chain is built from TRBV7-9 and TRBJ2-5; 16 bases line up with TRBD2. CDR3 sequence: CASRPGLAGGLQETQYF. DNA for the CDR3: TGTGCCAGCAGACCGGGACTAGCGGGAGGGCTCCAAGAGACCCAGTACTTC.